Listed here is a single T cell receptor (beta chain). Its antigen is as yet unknown. Other DNA sequences of this sample code for an identical CDR3. PCR used 60 Vbeta primers and 13 Jbeta primers. Sequenced by immunoSEQ multiplex PCR; TCRdb stores in-frame clones only, minus some. Its table records around 210,000 clones. Germline values: CDR1 MNHEY, CDR2 SVGAGI. The V and J ends lost 9 bases and 4 bases, in that order; junction bases with no gene match: 3. CDR3 length equals 13 residues. The data belong to a study of cytomegalovirus exposure and HLA in healthy donors. Findings of the study overall: In vitro assays verified that three CMV-associated chains recognized CMV antigens specifically.

The chain has TRBV6-5 and TRBJ2-7, with 13 nucleotides matching TRBD2. This clonotype originated in a woman in her thirties in good health and CMV-seropositive. The source material was PBMCs. CDR3 bases: TGTGCCAGTGGACTAGCGGGAGATTACGAGCAGTACTTC. It encodes CASGLAGDYEQYF.